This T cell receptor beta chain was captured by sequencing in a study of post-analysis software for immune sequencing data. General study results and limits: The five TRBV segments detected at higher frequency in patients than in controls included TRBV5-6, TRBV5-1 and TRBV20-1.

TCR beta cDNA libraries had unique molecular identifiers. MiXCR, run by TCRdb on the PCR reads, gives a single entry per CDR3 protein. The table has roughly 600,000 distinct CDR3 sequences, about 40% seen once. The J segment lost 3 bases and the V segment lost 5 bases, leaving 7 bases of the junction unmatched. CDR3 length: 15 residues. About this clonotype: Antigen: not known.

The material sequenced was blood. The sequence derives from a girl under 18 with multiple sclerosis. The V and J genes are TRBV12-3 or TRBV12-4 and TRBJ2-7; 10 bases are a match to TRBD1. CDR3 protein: CASSHQWDRGYEQYF. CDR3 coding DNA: TGTGCCAGCAGTCACCAGTGGGACAGGGGCTACGAGCAGTACTTC.